The entry below gives a single T cell receptor (beta chain) sequence along with its context. This CDR3 spans 14 amino acids. Germline V gives CDR1 SGHRS, CDR2 YFSETQ. The V end was cut by 3 bases, the J end by 4 bases, with 11 bases between. This record belongs to a study of blood T cell repertoires in COVID-19. The wider study: Samples representing acute and convalescent COVID-19 were sourced from the United States, Italy and Spain. From T cells, B-cell-depleted T cells, or PBMCs came the material, which was cDNA or gDNA.

As handled by the study authors: By means of reference gene primer amplification, nucleated cell counts were estimated. Measured with immunoSEQ multiplex PCR; TCRdb has only the in-frame clones, and not every one. That table furnishes V, J and clone size, whereas the DNA furnished D and trimming. The sample shows about 38,000 clones, over 80% of them seen only once. The specimen was peripheral blood. The chain couples TRBV5-1 to TRBJ1-3, with D possibly TRBD1 on 6 matching bases. This sequence originates from a human donor in a cohort sampled during active COVID-19. The CDR3 region has the DNA TGCGCCAGCAGCTCCGGGACAAAAGGAAACACCATATATTTT. Its translation: CASSSGTKGNTIYF.